A selection of T cell receptor beta chains follows, all from one sample in a study of cytomegalovirus exposure and HLA in healthy donors. TCRdb's copy holds only in-frame clones and misses some; the assay was immunoSEQ multiplex PCR. Of 100,000 to 150,000 clones listed, roughly 80% were seen once; the top ten hold around 1.2%. The source material was PBMCs. Receptors were obtained from a girl between 2 and 10 years old in good health and CMV-seronegative. Each CDR3 is given with its conserved first and last residue. A D gene is named only where the DNA matches it firmly. Size is omitted from some rows. Given values are once, few, many or a class for expanded clones.

clone_size: -
d_call: -
cdr3_length: 15
j_call: TRBJ1-1
v_call: TRBV6-1
cdr3_nt: TGTGCCAGCAGTGAAGCCGGGAGGGTAGGCACTGAAGCTTTCTTT
cdr3_aa: CASSEAGRVGTEAFF

clone_size: once
d_call: -
cdr3_length: 13
j_call: TRBJ2-2
v_call: TRBV7-8
cdr3_nt: TGTGCCAGCAGCCCGACAAGAATCGGGGAGCTGTTTTTT
cdr3_aa: CASSPTRIGELFF

clone_size: once
d_call: TRBD2
cdr3_length: 15
j_call: TRBJ2-1
v_call: TRBV15
cdr3_nt: TGTGCCACCAGCATTGGGGAGGGGACTACCAATGAGCAGTTCTTC
cdr3_aa: CATSIGEGTTNEQFF

clone_size: -
d_call: -
cdr3_length: 12
j_call: TRBJ2-5
v_call: TRBV6-1
cdr3_nt: TGTGCCACCCGGACATTCCAGGAGACCCAGTACTTC
cdr3_aa: CATRTFQETQYF

clone_size: few
d_call: -
cdr3_length: 13
j_call: TRBJ1-5
v_call: TRBV7-9
cdr3_nt: TGTGCCAGCAGCTTCAGGGAGGGTCAGCCCCAGCATTTT
cdr3_aa: CASSFREGQPQHF

clone_size: -
d_call: -
cdr3_length: 14
j_call: TRBJ2-1
v_call: TRBV29-1
cdr3_nt: TGCAGCGTTGAAACTCCCCTCGGCGGCGATGAGCAGTTCTTC
cdr3_aa: CSVETPLGGDEQFF

clone_size: -
d_call: -
cdr3_length: 14
j_call: TRBJ1-2
v_call: TRBV6-5
cdr3_nt: TGTGCCAGCAGTTCCACGGCGGGAGGGTATGGCTACACCTTC
cdr3_aa: CASSSTAGGYGYTF

clone_size: -
d_call: TRBD2
cdr3_length: 18
j_call: TRBJ2-3
v_call: TRBV28
cdr3_nt: TGTGCCAGCAGTCCCCCGTCTAGCGGGAACGTTGTCGCAGATACGCAGTATTTT
cdr3_aa: CASSPPSSGNVVADTQYF

clone_size: -
d_call: TRBD2
cdr3_length: 15
j_call: TRBJ2-3
v_call: TRBV5-1
cdr3_nt: TGCGCCAGCAGCTTGGCCTCCGCGGGAGCAGATACGCAGTATTTT
cdr3_aa: CASSLASAGADTQYF

clone_size: -
d_call: -
cdr3_length: 15
j_call: TRBJ2-3
v_call: TRBV29-1
cdr3_nt: TGCAGCGTGGGGGGGGACATCTACAGCACAGATACGCAGTATTTT
cdr3_aa: CSVGGDIYSTDTQYF

clone_size: -
d_call: -
cdr3_length: 15
j_call: TRBJ2-7
v_call: TRBV15
cdr3_nt: TGTGCCACCAGCACGGCTCGGGCGGGGTCCTACGAGCAGTACTTC
cdr3_aa: CATSTARAGSYEQYF

clone_size: -
d_call: TRBD2
cdr3_length: 17
j_call: TRBJ2-5
v_call: TRBV7-9
cdr3_nt: TGTGCCAGCAGCTATACCACGGGACTAGCGGGGCGGGAGACCCAGTACTTC
cdr3_aa: CASSYTTGLAGRETQYF

clone_size: -
d_call: -
cdr3_length: 18
j_call: TRBJ1-3
v_call: TRBV28
cdr3_nt: TGTGCCAGCAGTTTACCTGGTGGGCCAGGGCCTTCTGGAAACACCATATATTTT
cdr3_aa: CASSLPGGPGPSGNTIYF

clone_size: few
d_call: TRBD2
cdr3_length: 13
j_call: TRBJ2-1
v_call: TRBV10-2
cdr3_nt: TGCGCCAGCAGGACGGGAGGAGGTAATGAGCAGTTCTTC
cdr3_aa: CASRTGGGNEQFF

clone_size: -
d_call: TRBD1
cdr3_length: 15
j_call: TRBJ1-2
v_call: TRBV7-2
cdr3_nt: TGTGCCAGCAGCCGATCTTGGGACAGCGACAGCGGCTACACCTTC
cdr3_aa: CASSRSWDSDSGYTF

clone_size: -
d_call: TRBD2
cdr3_length: 18
j_call: TRBJ2-7
v_call: TRBV7-9
cdr3_nt: TGTGCCAGCAGCTTGACTAGCGGACTAGCTTCTAGGTCCTACGAGCAGTACTTC
cdr3_aa: CASSLTSGLASRSYEQYF

clone_size: -
d_call: TRBD2
cdr3_length: 16
j_call: TRBJ2-3
v_call: TRBV7-3
cdr3_nt: TGTGCCAGCAGCTTAGGTTTAGCGGGGGGGACAGATACGCAGTATTTT
cdr3_aa: CASSLGLAGGTDTQYF

clone_size: -
d_call: -
cdr3_length: 14
j_call: TRBJ2-3
v_call: TRBV6-5
cdr3_nt: TGTGCCAGCAGTTACTCTCGTCGTTGGGCTACGCAGTATTTT
cdr3_aa: CASSYSRRWATQYF

clone_size: -
d_call: -
cdr3_length: 13
j_call: TRBJ2-5
v_call: TRBV2
cdr3_nt: TGTGCCAGCGTTAGACAGTCCCAAGAGACCCAGTACTTC
cdr3_aa: CASVRQSQETQYF

clone_size: -
d_call: -
cdr3_length: 17
j_call: TRBJ2-6
v_call: TRBV5-1
cdr3_nt: TGCGCCAGCAGCCCCGAGGAGCGGGTCTCTGGGGCCAACGTCCTGACTTTC
cdr3_aa: CASSPEERVSGANVLTF

clone_size: -
d_call: -
cdr3_length: 14
j_call: TRBJ1-2
v_call: TRBV4-1
cdr3_nt: TGCGCCAGCAGCCAAGCGGAGCAGGGGTACGGCTACACCTTC
cdr3_aa: CASSQAEQGYGYTF

clone_size: -
d_call: -
cdr3_length: 14
j_call: TRBJ2-7
v_call: TRBV11-2
cdr3_nt: TGTGCCAGCAGCTTTAGGGGGAAGAGGGTCGAGCAGTACTTC
cdr3_aa: CASSFRGKRVEQYF

clone_size: -
d_call: TRBD2
cdr3_length: 14
j_call: TRBJ2-1
v_call: TRBV7-3
cdr3_nt: TGTGCCAGCAGTCCTAGCGGGCCTTACAATGAGCAGTTCTTC
cdr3_aa: CASSPSGPYNEQFF

clone_size: -
d_call: TRBD1
cdr3_length: 15
j_call: TRBJ2-7
v_call: TRBV5-1
cdr3_nt: TGCGCCAGCAGCTCAGTGGACAGGGGAGGCTACGAGCAGTACTTC
cdr3_aa: CASSSVDRGGYEQYF

clone_size: -
d_call: TRBD1
cdr3_length: 16
j_call: TRBJ2-2
v_call: TRBV5-6
cdr3_nt: TGTGCCAGCAGCCCCATGACAGGGGTATTAGGCGGGGAGCTGTTTTTT
cdr3_aa: CASSPMTGVLGGELFF

clone_size: -
d_call: -
cdr3_length: 17
j_call: TRBJ2-2
v_call: TRBV4-1
cdr3_nt: TGCGCCAGCAGCCAAGAAGTGCTACTAGGGAACACCGGGGAGCTGTTTTTT
cdr3_aa: CASSQEVLLGNTGELFF

clone_size: -
d_call: TRBD1
cdr3_length: 13
j_call: TRBJ2-7
v_call: TRBV19
cdr3_nt: TGTGCCAGTAGTCTAGGGGACAGCTACGAGCAGTACTTC
cdr3_aa: CASSLGDSYEQYF

clone_size: -
d_call: -
cdr3_length: 17
j_call: TRBJ1-5
v_call: TRBV23-1
cdr3_nt: TGCGCCAGCAGTCAAGCAAGGGGTTGTGGTAGCAATCAGCCCCAGCATTTT
cdr3_aa: CASSQARGCGSNQPQHF

clone_size: -
d_call: TRBD1
cdr3_length: 15
j_call: TRBJ1-4
v_call: TRBV7-9
cdr3_nt: TGTGCCAGCAGCTTCGGGACAGGTTCAAATGAAAAACTGTTTTTT
cdr3_aa: CASSFGTGSNEKLFF

clone_size: -
d_call: -
cdr3_length: 14
j_call: TRBJ2-5
v_call: TRBV10-2
cdr3_nt: TGCGCCAGCAGTTCTAATACAGGGTCAGAGACCCAGTACTTC
cdr3_aa: CASSSNTGSETQYF

clone_size: -
d_call: TRBD1
cdr3_length: 16
j_call: TRBJ1-2
v_call: TRBV6-6
cdr3_nt: TGTGCCAGCAGTTCTCACAGGGGAGATAAGGGGTATGGCTACACCTTC
cdr3_aa: CASSSHRGDKGYGYTF

clone_size: -
d_call: TRBD1
cdr3_length: 13
j_call: TRBJ2-7
v_call: TRBV19
cdr3_nt: TGTGCCAGTGCCGACAGGGCAGGGGGTGAGCAGTACTTC
cdr3_aa: CASADRAGGEQYF

clone_size: -
d_call: -
cdr3_length: 16
j_call: TRBJ1-3
v_call: TRBV6-5
cdr3_nt: TGTGCCAGCAGTTACTCTGATACAGCCCCTGGAAACACCATATATTTT
cdr3_aa: CASSYSDTAPGNTIYF

clone_size: -
d_call: TRBD2
cdr3_length: 15
j_call: TRBJ2-5
v_call: TRBV9
cdr3_nt: TGTGCCAGCAGCCAAGGGGGACTAGCGCGAGAGACCCAGTACTTC
cdr3_aa: CASSQGGLARETQYF

clone_size: few
d_call: -
cdr3_length: 14
j_call: TRBJ1-4
v_call: TRBV19
cdr3_nt: TGTGCCAGTAGTATAATCGGGGATAGTGAAAAACTGTTTTTT
cdr3_aa: CASSIIGDSEKLFF

clone_size: few
d_call: TRBD2
cdr3_length: 16
j_call: TRBJ2-3
v_call: TRBV7-9
cdr3_nt: TGTGCCAGCAGCCGAGGTCGGGGAGGGGGCACAGATACGCAGTATTTT
cdr3_aa: CASSRGRGGGTDTQYF

clone_size: -
d_call: TRBD1
cdr3_length: 15
j_call: TRBJ1-3
v_call: TRBV25-1
cdr3_nt: TGTGCCAGCAGTGAATCAGGGGGCTCTGGAAACACCATATATTTT
cdr3_aa: CASSESGGSGNTIYF

clone_size: -
d_call: -
cdr3_length: 14
j_call: TRBJ1-4
v_call: TRBV28
cdr3_nt: TGTGCCACAAAAGCAATAGTTTCTCTAGAAAAACTGTTTTTT
cdr3_aa: CATKAIVSLEKLFF

clone_size: -
d_call: TRBD1
cdr3_length: 12
j_call: TRBJ2-5
v_call: TRBV29-1
cdr3_nt: TGCAGCGGCCGACAGGGTTCTGGGGCCCAGTACTTC
cdr3_aa: CSGRQGSGAQYF

clone_size: -
d_call: -
cdr3_length: 15
j_call: TRBJ2-1
v_call: TRBV19
cdr3_nt: TGTGCCAGTAGTCCCCGTCTGGTTCTTGTCGGTGAGCAGTTCTTC
cdr3_aa: CASSPRLVLVGEQFF

clone_size: -
d_call: TRBD2
cdr3_length: 14
j_call: TRBJ2-7
v_call: TRBV7-9
cdr3_nt: TGTGCCAGCAGCCGTAGCGGGAGCTCCTACGAGCAGTACTTC
cdr3_aa: CASSRSGSSYEQYF

clone_size: -
d_call: TRBD2
cdr3_length: 16
j_call: TRBJ2-5
v_call: TRBV5-4
cdr3_nt: TGTGCCAGCAGCTTGTGGGGACTAGCGGGAAAAGAGACCCAGTACTTC
cdr3_aa: CASSLWGLAGKETQYF

clone_size: once
d_call: -
cdr3_length: 16
j_call: TRBJ1-3
v_call: TRBV9
cdr3_nt: TGTGCCAGCAGCGCCCGGGACGGGAGCTCTGGAAACACCATATATTTT
cdr3_aa: CASSARDGSSGNTIYF

clone_size: once
d_call: -
cdr3_length: 14
j_call: TRBJ1-4
v_call: TRBV7-6
cdr3_nt: TGTGCCAGCAGCTTATCCAGGGTCGGTGAAAAACTGTTTTTT
cdr3_aa: CASSLSRVGEKLFF

clone_size: -
d_call: TRBD2
cdr3_length: 18
j_call: TRBJ2-5
v_call: TRBV4-1
cdr3_nt: TGCGCCAGCAGCCTCCCGGGTAGCGGGAAATCCCTCTGGGAGACCCAGTACTTC
cdr3_aa: CASSLPGSGKSLWETQYF

clone_size: once
d_call: TRBD1
cdr3_length: 20
j_call: TRBJ1-2
v_call: TRBV19
cdr3_nt: TGTGCCAGTAGCGACCCCAAATTCCGGGACAGGGGGCGTCTTCACTATGGCTACACCTTC
cdr3_aa: CASSDPKFRDRGRLHYGYTF

clone_size: -
d_call: -
cdr3_length: 13
j_call: TRBJ2-7
v_call: TRBV28
cdr3_nt: TGTGCCAGCAGTCCGGCAGGGTATTACGAGCAGTACTTC
cdr3_aa: CASSPAGYYEQYF

clone_size: -
d_call: -
cdr3_length: 17
j_call: TRBJ1-1
v_call: TRBV9
cdr3_nt: TGTGCCAGCAGCGTAGAGAGCAGGGCACGAAAGAACACTGAAGCTTTCTTT
cdr3_aa: CASSVESRARKNTEAFF

clone_size: -
d_call: -
cdr3_length: 14
j_call: TRBJ2-7
v_call: TRBV7-9
cdr3_nt: TGTGCCAGCAGCCCCGAGGCGGTTTCCTACGAGCAGTACTTC
cdr3_aa: CASSPEAVSYEQYF

clone_size: -
d_call: -
cdr3_length: 13
j_call: TRBJ2-1
v_call: TRBV6-5
cdr3_nt: TGTGCCAGCAGTTCCACGGACTTCCATGAGCAGTTCTTC
cdr3_aa: CASSSTDFHEQFF

clone_size: -
d_call: -
cdr3_length: 16
j_call: TRBJ2-5
v_call: TRBV5-1
cdr3_nt: TGCGCCAGCAGTTTTGGGGGATTGACTAGACAAGAGACCCAGTACTTC
cdr3_aa: CASSFGGLTRQETQYF

clone_size: -
d_call: TRBD1
cdr3_length: 15
j_call: TRBJ1-5
v_call: TRBV7-9
cdr3_nt: TGTGCCAGCAGCTTAGGGACAGGGGAAAATCAGCCCCAGCATTTT
cdr3_aa: CASSLGTGENQPQHF

clone_size: -
d_call: -
cdr3_length: 13
j_call: TRBJ2-7
v_call: TRBV18
cdr3_nt: TGTGCCAGCTCACCAGGGAGCTCCTACGAGCAGTACTTC
cdr3_aa: CASSPGSSYEQYF

clone_size: -
d_call: -
cdr3_length: 13
j_call: TRBJ2-1
v_call: TRBV6-4
cdr3_nt: TGTGCCAGCAGTGACGACAGTTACAATGAGCAGTTCTTC
cdr3_aa: CASSDDSYNEQFF